This T cell receptor (beta chain) came from a study of blood T cell repertoires in COVID-19. Study in general: Acute and convalescent COVID-19 specimens originated in the United States, Italy and Spain.

The V segment lost 4 bases and the J segment 12 bases; nucleotides outside the gene matches: 3. The CDR3 totals 12 residues. Per the germline V gene, CDR1 is SGHTA and CDR2 is FQGNSA. Data came from immunoSEQ multiplex PCR; TCRdb stores just in-frame clones and leaves some out. The data hold approximately 140,000 clones, with roughly 87% observed a single time. The chain employs TRBV7-2 and TRBJ2-1, with 10 bases that match TRBD1. Sequenced input: peripheral blood. The source is a woman aged 60-70 years with active or convalescent COVID-19. Here the CDR3 reads CASSSDRGRQFF. DNA of the CDR3: TGTGCCAGCAGCTCCGACAGGGGGCGGCAGTTCTTC.